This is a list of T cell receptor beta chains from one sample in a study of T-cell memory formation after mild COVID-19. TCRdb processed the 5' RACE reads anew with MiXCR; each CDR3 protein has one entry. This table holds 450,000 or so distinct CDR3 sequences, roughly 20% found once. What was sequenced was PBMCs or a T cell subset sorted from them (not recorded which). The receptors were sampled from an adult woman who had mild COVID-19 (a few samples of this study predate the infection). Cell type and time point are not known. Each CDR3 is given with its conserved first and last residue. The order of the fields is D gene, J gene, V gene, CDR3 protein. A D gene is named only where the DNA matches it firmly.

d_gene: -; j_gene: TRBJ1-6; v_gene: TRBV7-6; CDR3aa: CASSADGSSYNSPLHF
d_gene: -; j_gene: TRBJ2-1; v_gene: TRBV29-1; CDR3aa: CSAWKGGTSVNEQFF
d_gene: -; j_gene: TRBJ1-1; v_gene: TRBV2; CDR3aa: CASSEALAGGMNTEAFF
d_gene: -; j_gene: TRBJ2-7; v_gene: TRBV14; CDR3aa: CASSQLEGNWHRNEQYF
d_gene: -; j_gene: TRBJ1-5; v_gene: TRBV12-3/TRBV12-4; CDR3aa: CASSNNRDQPQHF
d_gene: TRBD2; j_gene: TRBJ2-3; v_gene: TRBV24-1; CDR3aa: CATSDPGAAGALSTDTQYF
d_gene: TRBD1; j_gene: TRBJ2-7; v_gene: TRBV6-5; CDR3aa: CASSPTFSTGDLREQYF
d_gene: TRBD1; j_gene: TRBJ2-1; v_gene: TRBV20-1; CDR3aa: CSATERGRLDNEQFF
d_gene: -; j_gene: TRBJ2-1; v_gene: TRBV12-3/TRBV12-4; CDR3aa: CASRGGLDHNEQFF
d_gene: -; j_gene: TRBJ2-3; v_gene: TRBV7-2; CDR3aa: CASSLKWGTDTQYF
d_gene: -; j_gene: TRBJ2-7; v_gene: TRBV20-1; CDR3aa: CSAREGSGFAGAEQYF
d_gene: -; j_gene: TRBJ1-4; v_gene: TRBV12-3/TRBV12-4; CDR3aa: CASRLNEKLFF
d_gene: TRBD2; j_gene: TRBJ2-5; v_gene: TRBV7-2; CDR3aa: CASSPWMAGEPTQYF
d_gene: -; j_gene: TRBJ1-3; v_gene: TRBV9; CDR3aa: CASSGLPREEVRNTIYF
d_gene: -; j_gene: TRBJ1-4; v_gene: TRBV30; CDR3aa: CAWSKDRSNEKLFF
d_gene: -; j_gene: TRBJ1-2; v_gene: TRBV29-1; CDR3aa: CSVLGWARDNYGYTF
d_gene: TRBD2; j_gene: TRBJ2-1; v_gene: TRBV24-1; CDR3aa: CATERGTRQFF
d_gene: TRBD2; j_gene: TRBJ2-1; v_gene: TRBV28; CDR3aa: CASSPRTSGSGRANNEQFF
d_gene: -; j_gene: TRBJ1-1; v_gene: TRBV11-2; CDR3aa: CASSLVSSLNTEAFF
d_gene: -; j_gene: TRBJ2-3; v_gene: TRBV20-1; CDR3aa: CSAWTASTDTQYF
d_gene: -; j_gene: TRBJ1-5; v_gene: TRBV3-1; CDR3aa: CASSQRGGSQPQHF
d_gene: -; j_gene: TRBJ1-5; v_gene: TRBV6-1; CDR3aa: CASSELGGGNQPQHF
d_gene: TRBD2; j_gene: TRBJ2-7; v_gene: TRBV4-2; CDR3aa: CASSQVTTSGISYEQYF
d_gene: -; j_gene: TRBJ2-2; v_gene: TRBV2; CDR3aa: CASSESGRNTGELFF
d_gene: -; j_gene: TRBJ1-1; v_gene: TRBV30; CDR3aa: CAWGRGSTEAFF
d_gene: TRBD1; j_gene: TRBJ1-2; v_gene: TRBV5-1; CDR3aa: CASSVGQGVVGYTF
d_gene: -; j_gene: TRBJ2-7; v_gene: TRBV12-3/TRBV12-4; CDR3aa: CASSDRLYEQYF
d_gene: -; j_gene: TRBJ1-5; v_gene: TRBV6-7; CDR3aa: CASICDKASNQPQHF
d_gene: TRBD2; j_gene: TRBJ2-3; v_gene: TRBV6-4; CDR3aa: CASSETGGPTDTQYF